This TCR beta chain stems from a study of cytomegalovirus exposure and HLA in healthy donors. PCR was performed using 60 Vbeta and 13 Jbeta primers. The repertoire was sequenced with immunoSEQ multiplex PCR; TCRdb's copy has only in-frame clones and lacks some. The sample records roughly 160,000 clones, around 80% being singletons. Germline loops: CDR1 SGHRS, CDR2 YFSETQ. The CDR3 contains 13 residues. V gave up 4 bases and J gave up 2 bases, with 9 bases separating them. This chain joins TRBV5-1 and TRBJ1-2; the D is unclear. Sequences were obtained from PBMCs. This receptor was identified in a man aged 40-49 years in good health and CMV-seronegative. The CDR3 here is CASSANENYGYTF. The CDR3, as DNA: TGCGCCAGCAGCGCTAACGAAAACTATGGCTACACCTTC.